Below, one TCR beta chain is given with its context. How the authors handled the data: Reference gene primers were amplified, and this amplification served to estimate nucleated cell counts. Generated by immunoSEQ multiplex PCR, the TCRdb table keeps only in-frame clones and is missing some. The D gene and trimming were derived from the DNA, and the V and J assignments and clone size from that table. In the table there are roughly 11,000 clones, around 85% of which are singletons. This sample was taken from a study of blood T cell repertoires in COVID-19. Study summary: Researchers got acute and convalescent COVID-19 samples from the United States, Italy and Spain. From T cells, B-cell-depleted T cells, or PBMCs came the material, which was cDNA or gDNA.

Sequenced input: peripheral blood. The TCR comes from a human donor in a cohort sampled during active COVID-19.

DNA of the CDR3: TGTGCCAGCAAATCGTTGTCCGGACAGCAATACTATGGCTACACCTTC. Translating it yields CASKSLSGQQYYGYTF. The chain uses TRBV28 and TRBJ1-2; possible D gene TRBD1, 6 bases. Germline-derived CDR1 and CDR2 are MDHEN and SYDVKM. V lost 7 bases, J lost 3 bases, and 21 bases lay in between. The CDR3 spans 16 residues.